Reported below is one T cell receptor beta chain. The data were obtained in a study of patients and donors after allogeneic stem cell transplantation. The CDR3 length is 16 residues. V trimming: 4 bases; J trimming: 1 base; junction bases outside the gene matches: 3. Looked up from germline, CDR1 is LGHNT and CDR2 is FRNRAP. TCRdb called the RT-PCR reads again in MiXCR, with one record for every CDR3 protein. The sample consists of approximately 410,000 distinct CDR3 sequences, roughly 17% of them appearing once. The source is a human donor who was either an allogeneic HSCT recipient or a stem cell or donor lymphocyte infusion donor (not recorded which). It is not recorded whose cells these are; they may come from a transplant donor. The chain recombines TRBV12-5 with TRBJ2-2, with 10 bases matching TRBD2. The sequencing sample was made of blood, either unsorted or a sorted T cell fraction (not recorded which). CDR3 residues: CASGWPSGRNTGELFF. The CDR3 nucleotides are TGTGCTAGTGGTTGGCCTAGCGGGAGGAACACCGGGGAGCTGTTTTTT.